This is a list of T cell receptor beta chains from one sample in a study of blood T cell repertoires in COVID-19. Clones were sequenced by immunoSEQ multiplex PCR, and TCRdb holds only the in-frame ones, with some missing. The data show around 170,000 clones, with around 67% seen just once and about 3% held by the top ten. The sequencing input was peripheral blood. All receptors derive from an elderly woman with acute or convalescent COVID-19. The CDR3 runs from the conserved cysteine through the conserved F or W. A D gene is named only where the DNA matches it firmly. Some rows mark clone size as missing; the rest say once, few, many or name a class of expanded clone.

clone_size j_call cdr3_length d_call v_call cdr3_aa cdr3_nt
. TRBJ2-4 18 . TRBV6-6 CASSPPNQTVLAKNIQYF TGTGCCAGCAGTCCTCCTAATCAGACAGTACTAGCCAAAAACATTCAGTACTTC
many TRBJ2-3 18 TRBD2 TRBV28 CASSSGLGAAYFTDTQYF TGTGCCAGCAGTTCTGGACTAGGAGCAGCCTACTTCACAGATACGCAGTATTTT
. TRBJ1-1 16 TRBD1 TRBV5-1 CASSQGQGVMNTEAFF TGCGCCAGCAGCCAGGGACAGGGGGTGATGAACACTGAAGCTTTCTTT
. TRBJ1-4 14 TRBD1 TRBV28 CASSPGGGRGKLFF TGTGCCAGCAGTCCCGGAGGGGGCCGCGGAAAACTGTTTTTT
. TRBJ1-4 16 TRBD1 TRBV19 CASSLQGEGTNEKLFF TGTGCCAGTAGCCTCCAGGGGGAAGGGACTAATGAAAAACTGTTTTTT
once TRBJ2-3 15 TRBD1 TRBV19 CASSISDRNSDTQYF TGTGCCAGTAGTATCTCGGACAGGAATTCAGATACGCAGTATTTT
. TRBJ1-4 14 . TRBV7-3 CASSLSGDDGKLFF TGTGCCAGCAGCTTAAGCGGGGACGACGGAAAACTGTTTTTT
. TRBJ1-2 17 . TRBV27 CASSPLLGDSTNYGYTF TGTGCCAGCAGTCCCTTATTGGGGGACTCCACCAACTATGGCTACACCTTC
. TRBJ2-7 15 . TRBV10-3 CAISESSASSYEQYF TGTGCCATCAGTGAGTCTAGCGCAAGCTCCTACGAGCAGTACTTC
. TRBJ2-1 17 TRBD2 TRBV4-3 CASSQDQTSGTRGEQFF TGCGCCAGCAGCCAAGATCAGACTAGCGGAACAAGGGGTGAGCAGTTCTTC
few TRBJ2-2 13 . TRBV6-5 CASRTRTTGELFF TGTGCCAGCAGAACGAGGACTACCGGGGAGCTGTTTTTT
. TRBJ1-5 14 TRBD1 TRBV18 CASSLGTGNQPQHF TGTGCCAGCTCGCTCGGGACAGGCAATCAGCCCCAGCATTTT
. TRBJ2-1 15 . TRBV4-2 CASSQNRDTYNEQFF TGTGCCAGCAGCCAAAATCGGGACACATACAATGAGCAGTTCTTC
. TRBJ1-6 13 TRBD1 TRBV4-3 CASSQGGDRALHF TGCGCCAGCAGCCAAGGGGGCGACAGGGCCCTCCACTTT
. TRBJ2-2 15 TRBD1 TRBV3-1/TRBV3-2 CASSQVAGGTGELFF TGTGCCAGCAGCCAAGTGGCAGGGGGCACCGGGGAGCTGTTTTTT
once TRBJ2-7 14 TRBD2 TRBV10-3 CATGGLAGFYEQYF TGTGCCACGGGAGGACTAGCGGGCTTTTACGAGCAGTACTTC
. TRBJ2-7 15 . TRBV28 CASRRTSPGGFAQYF TGTGCCAGCAGGCGTACTTCACCTGGGGGCTTCGCGCAGTACTTC
. TRBJ1-4 15 . TRBV28 CASSRSRNTNEKLFF TGTGCCAGCAGCAGGTCAAGGAACACTAATGAAAAACTGTTTTTT
. TRBJ2-5 14 . TRBV5-8 CASSLTGNQETQYF TGTGCCAGCAGCTTGACAGGGAACCAAGAGACCCAGTACTTC
. TRBJ2-7 15 TRBD1 TRBV2 CASSRARTGLYEQYF TGTGCCAGCAGTCGGGCCCGGACAGGGCTCTACGAGCAGTACTTC
few TRBJ1-2 15 . TRBV5-1 CASTGGAGNPNGYTF TGCGCCAGCACCGGGGGGGCAGGGAACCCTAATGGCTACACCTTC
. TRBJ1-2 11 . TRBV6-5 CASSSGYGYTF TGTGCCAGCAGTAGCGGCTATGGCTACACCTTC
. TRBJ2-3 16 TRBD2 TRBV24-1 CATSDPLAVREDTQYF TGTGCCACCAGTGACCCACTAGCGGTCCGGGAAGATACGCAGTATTTT